The clone carrying this T cell receptor beta chain was observed many times. The antigen is not known. Each TCR beta cDNA library carried unique molecular identifiers. TCRdb itself ran the PCR reads through MiXCR, one entry per CDR3 protein. The sample holds hundreds of thousands of distinct CDR3 sequences; approximately 30% are singletons and the top ten take around 0.56%. These data come from a study of post-analysis software for immune sequencing data. General study results and limits: When patients were compared with controls, about five TRBV segments were more frequent, TRBV5-6, TRBV5-1 and TRBV20-1 among them. Those with multiple sclerosis, the patient group, showed significantly lower normalized Chao1 diversity than controls.

CDR1 and CDR2 (germline): WNHNN, SYGVQD (reference sequence). The CDR3 sequence is 12 residues long. V lost 3 bases and J 6 bases, leaving 6 bases between the germline ends. The chain has TRBV10-1 and TRBJ2-1; tentatively, D is TRBD1 or TRBD2 (5 bases each). This TCR was recovered from a girl aged 5-17 years with multiple sclerosis. Sequencing was carried out using blood. The CDR3 loop is CASSDGGNEQFF. The CDR3 DNA follows: TGCGCCAGCAGTGATGGGGGCAATGAGCAGTTCTTC.